This T cell receptor (beta chain) was observed in a study of T cell changes during pregnancy in multiple sclerosis. V shed 3 bases, J shed 0 bases, and the junction held 14 bases outside the gene matches. Germline V lookup: CDR1 SGHRS, CDR2 YFSETQ. CDR3 length: 18 amino acids. TCRdb's table, derived via immunoSEQ multiplex PCR, lists solely in-frame clones and lacks some. The sample shows about 40,000 clones, about 90% of them seen only once. The V and J genes are TRBV5-1 and TRBJ1-1, with 7 bases aligning to TRBD1. This clonotype was sampled from a female donor in good health, enrolled as a control in a pregnancy study. This specimen was CD4+ T cells from peripheral blood mononuclear cells, taken in the second trimester of pregnancy. CDR3 in amino acids: CASSSYSDRVDLNTEAFF. CDR3 DNA: TGCGCCAGCAGCTCCTACTCAGACAGGGTGGATTTGAACACTGAAGCTTTCTTT. Looking up the rest from reference TRBV5-1 and TRBJ1-1 gives the full variable domain: KAGVTQTPRYLIKTRGQQVTLSCSPISGHRSVSWYQQTPGQGLQFLFEYFSETQRNKGNFPGRFSGRQFSNSRSEMNVSTLELGDSALYLCASSSYSDRVDLNTEAFFGQGTRLTVV.